This TCR beta chain was obtained from a study of blood T cell repertoires in COVID-19. The germline V gene has CDR1 GTSNPN and CDR2 SVGIG (reference sequence). The V end lost 1 base, the J end lost 5 bases, and 14 bases lay between the germline ends. This CDR3 contains 14 residues. As handled by the study authors: Amplifying reference gene primers gave estimates of nucleated cell counts. Assay used: immunoSEQ multiplex PCR; TCRdb lists only in-frame clones, some missing. D and trimming come from the DNA, and the V and J calls and clone size come from that table. Here the sample spans some 98,000 clones, around four fifths being singletons.

The chain joins TRBV30 to TRBJ1-1; D call uncertain. The sample was peripheral blood. The TCR comes from a man aged 70-80 years with acute or convalescent COVID-19. The CDR3 sequence is CAWSEFDPGTEAFF. CDR3 nucleotide sequence: TGTGCCTGGAGTGAGTTTGATCCGGGTACTGAAGCTTTCTTT.